These T cell receptor beta chains were read from a single sample in a study of cytomegalovirus exposure and HLA in healthy donors. Generated by immunoSEQ multiplex PCR, the TCRdb table keeps only in-frame clones and is missing some. The data contain some 110,000 clones, roughly 80% of them seen just once; the ten biggest clones take up more than 20%. Sequenced material: PBMCs. The receptors here all came from a man aged 25 to 40 in good health and CMV-seropositive. Each CDR3 is given with its conserved first and last residue. A D gene is named only where the DNA matches it firmly. A row's size may be missing; if present it is once, few, many or a size class.

J	size	D	V	CDR3	DNA
TRBJ1-2	few	.	TRBV7-2	CASSLVGQAPGYTF	TGTGCCAGCAGCTTAGTGGGGCAGGCGCCCGGCTACACCTTC
TRBJ1-1	.	TRBD1	TRBV6-6	CASRSSGQGCEAFF	TGTGCCAGCAGGTCGTCCGGACAGGGCTGTGAAGCTTTCTTT
TRBJ2-7	once	.	TRBV30	CAWSMGHLINSYEQYF	TGTGCCTGGAGTATGGGGCACCTTATTAACTCCTACGAGCAGTACTTC
TRBJ1-1	once	TRBD1	TRBV9	CASSRIQGAAFF	TGTGCCAGCAGCCGAATACAGGGGGCGGCTTTCTTT
TRBJ2-3	.	TRBD2	TRBV9	CASSEGVAGGHTQYF	TGTGCCAGCAGCGAAGGGGTAGCGGGGGGCCATACGCAGTATTTT
TRBJ2-3	once	.	TRBV13	CASSASYGTISDTQYF	TGTGCCAGCAGCGCCTCTTACGGGACAATCTCGGATACGCAGTATTTT
TRBJ2-1	.	.	TRBV11-3	CASSPRRDLYNEQFF	TGTGCCAGCAGCCCCCGGAGGGATTTGTACAATGAGCAGTTCTTC
TRBJ1-1	.	.	TRBV5-1	CASSLLGQGEAFF	TGCGCCAGCAGCTTGTTAGGCCAGGGTGAAGCTTTCTTT
TRBJ1-5	.	.	TRBV7-8	CASGRRPGSNQPQHF	TGTGCCAGCGGCAGAAGACCGGGTAGCAATCAGCCCCAGCATTTT
TRBJ1-6	.	TRBD1	TRBV6-5	CASSWDRRLYSPLHF	TGTGCCAGCAGTTGGGACAGGCGCCTTTATTCACCCCTCCACTTT
TRBJ2-3	.	.	TRBV2	CASSDEDSRKGDTQYF	TGTGCCAGCAGTGACGAGGACTCAAGAAAGGGAGATACGCAGTATTTT
TRBJ1-1	.	.	TRBV7-9	CASSLEGGTGAFF	TGTGCCAGCAGCTTAGAGGGGGGGACGGGAGCTTTCTTT
TRBJ2-1	.	TRBD2	TRBV30	CAWSGIVPSGRVSYNEQFF	TGTGCCTGGAGTGGAATCGTACCTAGCGGGAGGGTATCCTACAATGAGCAGTTCTTC
TRBJ2-7	.	.	TRBV5-8	CASSLGGVAWREQYF	TGTGCCAGCAGCTTGGGGGGGGTGGCCTGGCGGGAGCAGTACTTC
TRBJ2-5	.	TRBD2	TRBV5-1	CASSLGPSGDYMDQETQYF	TGCGCCAGCAGCTTGGGGCCTAGCGGAGACTACATGGACCAAGAGACCCAGTACTTC
TRBJ1-6	.	.	TRBV6-1	CASSEGPRVTPLHF	TGTGCCAGCAGTGAGGGTCCCAGGGTTACACCCCTCCACTTT
TRBJ2-1	.	TRBD2	TRBV28	CASSRPTSGREQFF	TGTGCCAGCAGTCGCCCGACTAGCGGGAGAGAGCAGTTCTTC
TRBJ2-1	.	TRBD1	TRBV30	CAWSGSGGPYNEQFF	TGTGCCTGGAGTGGTTCAGGGGGCCCCTACAATGAGCAGTTCTTC
TRBJ1-2	.	TRBD1	TRBV27	CASSLDRGGYGYTF	TGTGCCAGCAGTCTGGACAGGGGAGGATATGGCTACACCTTC
TRBJ2-2	few	.	TRBV6-6	CASSYDRQAGTGELFF	TGTGCCAGCAGTTACGACAGACAGGCAGGCACCGGGGAGCTGTTTTTT
TRBJ1-2	.	.	TRBV7-8	CASSPHGSRGYTF	TGTGCCAGCAGCCCACACGGATCCAGGGGCTACACCTTC
TRBJ1-4	.	TRBD1	TRBV6-1	CASSEVDRGWEKLFF	TGTGCCAGCAGTGAAGTCGACAGGGGATGGGAAAAACTGTTTTTT
TRBJ1-1	.	TRBD1	TRBV5-1	CASSSGQPNTEAFF	TGCGCCAGCAGCTCGGGACAGCCGAACACTGAAGCTTTCTTT
TRBJ1-2	.	.	TRBV9	CASSVSGGGYTF	TGTGCCAGCAGCGTTAGCGGGGGCGGCTACACCTTC
TRBJ2-1	.	.	TRBV10-1	CASSENLPAANEQFF	TGCGCCAGCAGTGAGAACCTACCAGCGGCTAATGAGCAGTTCTTC
TRBJ2-1	.	.	TRBV6-6	CASSNTRGAYNEQFF	TGTGCCAGCAGCAACACCAGGGGGGCCTACAATGAGCAGTTCTTC
TRBJ1-2	.	.	TRBV28	CASSSPGYGYTF	TGTGCCAGCAGTTCCCCGGGCTATGGCTACACCTTC
TRBJ2-5	.	.	TRBV30	CAWSEPFGRREETQYF	TGTGCCTGGAGTGAACCATTCGGACGGAGGGAAGAGACCCAGTACTTC
TRBJ2-5	.	.	TRBV9	CASSPKGGGGPRTQYF	TGTGCCAGCAGTCCTAAAGGAGGAGGAGGTCCGCGGACCCAGTACTTC
TRBJ1-1	.	.	TRBV19	CASSRRVTNTEAFF	TGTGCCAGTAGTCGCCGGGTTACGAACACTGAAGCTTTCTTT
TRBJ2-7	few	.	TRBV30	CAWSVAGTYEQYF	TGTGCCTGGAGTGTGGCAGGGACCTACGAGCAGTACTTC
TRBJ2-4	.	.	TRBV5-1	CASSLGIGRQNIQYF	TGCGCCAGCAGCTTGGGGATAGGGAGGCAAAACATTCAGTACTTC
TRBJ1-4	.	.	TRBV5-1	CASSIEGGHNEKLFF	TGCGCCAGCAGCATTGAGGGGGGGCATAATGAAAAACTGTTTTTT
TRBJ2-2	.	.	TRBV6-1	CASTPGRTGELFF	TGTGCCAGCACACCAGGGCGGACCGGGGAGCTGTTTTTT
TRBJ1-5	.	TRBD1	TRBV27	CASSSYMDRGSTSNQPQHF	TGTGCCAGCAGTTCTTACATGGACAGGGGGTCAACAAGCAATCAGCCCCAGCATTTT
TRBJ2-2	.	.	TRBV10-3	CAISDVKEMNTGELFF	TGTGCCATCAGTGATGTAAAGGAGATGAACACCGGGGAGCTGTTTTTT
TRBJ2-1	.	TRBD2	TRBV27	CASSWRELSYNEQFF	TGTGCCAGCAGTTGGCGGGAGTTATCCTACAATGAGCAGTTCTTC
TRBJ1-4	.	.	TRBV19	CASSFTEEKLFF	TGTGCCAGTAGTTTCACCGAGGAAAAACTGTTTTTT
TRBJ1-1	.	.	TRBV5-8	CASSPWNTEAFF	TGTGCCAGCTCCCCCTGGAACACTGAAGCTTTCTTT
TRBJ1-2	once	.	TRBV5-5	CASSLDQFLYGYTF	TGTGCCAGCAGCTTGGACCAGTTTCTCTATGGCTACACCTTC
TRBJ2-1	.	.	TRBV5-1	CASSQFNRVAAREQFF	TGCGCCAGCAGCCAATTCAACAGGGTGGCAGCACGGGAGCAGTTCTTC
TRBJ2-3	.	TRBD1	TRBV5-1	CASSSDRGTGMSDTQYF	TGCGCCAGCAGCTCCGACCGCGGGACAGGTATGTCGGATACGCAGTATTTT
TRBJ1-1	.	.	TRBV7-9	CASSLAIGATEAFF	TGTGCCAGCAGCTTAGCGATAGGGGCCACTGAAGCTTTCTTT
TRBJ1-2	.	TRBD1	TRBV4-2	CASSHFTGGRTPNYGYTF	TGTGCCAGCAGCCATTTTACAGGGGGCCGGACTCCTAACTATGGCTACACCTTC
TRBJ2-6	.	.	TRBV5-5	CASSEMKSFSSGANVLTF	TGTGCCAGCAGCGAGATGAAGTCATTTTCCTCTGGGGCCAACGTCCTGACTTTC
TRBJ2-1	.	TRBD2	TRBV5-6	CASSRTGTTDFF	TGTGCCAGCAGCAGAACCGGGACTACGGACTTCTTC
TRBJ2-2	.	TRBD2	TRBV6-6	CASTAGGNTGELFF	TGTGCCAGCACTGCGGGAGGGAACACCGGGGAGCTGTTTTTT
TRBJ2-1	.	.	TRBV2	CAGRENNEQFF	TGTGCCGGTCGGGAGAACAATGAGCAGTTCTTC